These T cell receptor beta chains were read from a single sample in a study of T cell repertoires in cytomegalovirus infection. TCRdb passed the reads through MiXCR, listing each CDR3 protein once. The table records fewer than 850,000 distinct CDR3 sequences, 29% of them present only once. Their recognized antigens are unknown. The material was cultured CD8+ T cells from PBMCs, obtained from culture after CMV antigen stimulation. The receptors were sampled from a human donor in good health (CMV status not recorded). Some clones in this sample may be carry-over from other donors' samples. The CDR3 runs from the conserved cysteine through the conserved F or W. A D gene is named only where the DNA matches it firmly. Clone size is not always given. Where it is, it says once, few, many or a class for expanded clones.

NA	TRBJ2-1	11	TRBD2	TRBV6-8	CAGGVRSVQFF	TGTGCCGGGGGGGTCCGTTCTGTGCAGTTCTTC
NA	TRBJ2-7	11	NA	TRBV7-2	CASSLGDSEYF	TGTGCCAGCAGCTTAGGGGACTCGGAGTACTTC
few	TRBJ1-1	15	TRBD1	TRBV2	CANKSYRTGVAEAFF	TGTGCCAACAAGAGTTATAGGACAGGAGTCGCTGAAGCTTTCTTT
NA	TRBJ2-1	12	TRBD1	TRBV7-6	CASSPWTGLRFF	TGTGCTAGCAGCCCTTGGACAGGACTGAGGTTCTTC
NA	TRBJ1-5	16	NA	TRBV7-8	CASSPQGRRSNQPQHF	TGTGCCAGCAGCCCTCAGGGACGTAGGAGCAATCAGCCCCAGCATTTT
few	TRBJ2-7	13	NA	TRBV19	CASSYGYTYEQYF	TGTGCCAGTAGTTACGGATACACCTACGAGCAGTACTTC
NA	TRBJ1-6	15	NA	TRBV5-6	CASSLARGKRSPLHF	TGTGCCAGCAGCTTGGCGCGGGGGAAACGTTCACCCCTCCACTTT
NA	TRBJ1-2	13	TRBD1	TRBV7-6	CASREGAGYGYTF	TGTGCCAGCAGGGAGGGGGCTGGCTATGGCTACACCTTC
NA	TRBJ2-3	15	NA	TRBV2	CASQRGVVSTDTQYF	TGTGCCAGCCAGCGAGGAGTAGTTAGCACAGATACGCAGTATTTT
few	TRBJ2-1	14	NA	TRBV6-1	CASDPFLAINEQFF	TGTGCCAGCGACCCCTTCCTAGCTATCAATGAGCAGTTCTTC
many	TRBJ1-1	11	NA	TRBV19	CASSRGTEAFF	TGTGCCAGCAGCAGGGGCACTGAAGCTTTCTTT
NA	TRBJ2-7	13	NA	TRBV12-3/TRBV12-4	CASTVTGTYEQYF	TGTGCCAGCACCGTGACAGGAACCTACGAGCAGTACTTC
NA	TRBJ2-3	16	TRBD2	TRBV11-2	CASSLEERGVADTQYF	TGTGCCAGCAGCTTAGAAGAGCGGGGGGTGGCAGATACGCAGTATTTT
few	TRBJ1-1	14	NA	TRBV20-1	CSARAGGQNTEAFF	TGCAGTGCTAGAGCCGGGGGACAAAACACTGAAGCTTTCTTT
NA	TRBJ1-6	15	NA	TRBV12-3/TRBV12-4	CASSLTDEYNSPLHF	TGTGCCAGCAGCCTGACAGACGAATATAATTCACCCCTCCACTTT
NA	TRBJ2-2	14	NA	TRBV6-6	CASCLGAPPGELFF	TGTGCCAGCTGTTTGGGGGCCCCTCCCGGGGAGCTGTTTTTT
NA	TRBJ2-7	13	NA	TRBV12-3/TRBV12-4	CASSFSPANEQYF	TGTGCCAGCAGTTTCTCCCCGGCGAACGAGCAGTACTTC
NA	TRBJ1-1	17	NA	TRBV5-5	CASSLNYEGFRNTEAFF	TGTGCCAGCAGCTTGAACTATGAGGGGTTTCGGAACACTGAAGCTTTCTTT
few	TRBJ1-2	14	NA	TRBV12-3/TRBV12-4	CASSAPGVDYGYTF	TGTGCCAGCAGTGCGCCAGGGGTTGACTATGGCTACACCTTC
NA	TRBJ1-2	14	NA	TRBV15	CATSRDTGDSDYTF	TGTGCCACCAGCAGAGATACCGGGGACTCAGACTACACCTTC
NA	TRBJ2-7	15	NA	TRBV3-1	CASSQGLGFGYEQYF	TGTGCCAGCAGCCAAGGCCTCGGATTCGGCTACGAGCAGTACTTC
few	TRBJ2-1	15	TRBD2	TRBV4-1	CASSHYSGNYNEQFF	TGCGCCAGCAGCCATTATAGCGGGAACTACAATGAGCAGTTCTTC
NA	TRBJ2-2	14	NA	TRBV13	CASSLGWSLGELFF	TGTGCCAGCAGCTTAGGGTGGTCGCTCGGGGAGCTGTTTTTT
NA	TRBJ2-7	13	TRBD1	TRBV12-3/TRBV12-4	CASSLGTGGSEYF	TGTGCCAGCAGTTTAGGGACAGGGGGATCCGAGTACTTC
few	TRBJ2-7	16	NA	TRBV2	CASSEGPGSQSYEQYF	TGTGCCAGCAGTGAAGGGCCAGGGTCACAAAGCTACGAGCAGTACTTC
NA	TRBJ2-7	16	TRBD1	TRBV7-1	CASSPTAGQGIYEQYF	TGTGCCAGCAGCCCGACCGCCGGACAGGGAATTTACGAGCAGTACTTC
NA	TRBJ1-1	10	NA	TRBV7-9	CASSLRDAFF	TGTGCCAGCAGCTTAAGGGACGCTTTCTTT
few	TRBJ1-1	16	NA	TRBV6-5	CASSYGPGGADTEAFF	TGTGCCAGCAGTTACGGGCCAGGTGGAGCGGACACTGAAGCTTTCTTT
few	TRBJ1-1	16	NA	TRBV6-5	CASSYFDWTFGSGAFF	TGTGCCAGCAGTTACTTTGACTGGACATTCGGGAGTGGAGCTTTCTTT